Listed below are T cell receptor beta chains from one sample, sequenced in a study of control samples from healthy donors and cancer patients. Method: immunoSEQ multiplex PCR; TCRdb's copy keeps in-frame clones and lacks some. The sample has about 64,000 clones, about 92% seen once. Material: PBMCs. The receptors were gathered from a man aged 35 to 55 with colorectal cancer. Both conserved end residues are part of each CDR3. D genes are given only for firm matches. Not all rows give a size; the values are once, few, many and, for expanded clones, a class.

NA,TRBJ2-7,once,TRBV6-5,TGTGCCAGCAGAGGCAGGAGGAAAACCTACGAGCAGTACTTC,CASRGRRKTYEQYF
NA,TRBJ2-2,NA,TRBV19,TGTGCCAGTAGTCATATTCCGGACACCGGGGAGCTGTTTTTT,CASSHIPDTGELFF
NA,TRBJ2-5,NA,TRBV12-5,TGTGCTAGTGGTTTGGTACTGGTTGGAGGGTGGGAGACCCAGTACTTC,CASGLVLVGGWETQYF
TRBD2,TRBJ2-7,NA,TRBV18,TGTGCCAGCTCACCAGGGACTAGCTACGAGCAGTACTTC,CASSPGTSYEQYF
NA,TRBJ2-1,NA,TRBV19,TGTGCCAGTAGTATGGGTGGGAAGAACAATGAGCAGTTCTTC,CASSMGGKNNEQFF
NA,TRBJ2-3,NA,TRBV27,TGTGCCAGCAGTTTAAGGCTACAACTTTCCGCAGATACGCAGTATTTT,CASSLRLQLSADTQYF
NA,TRBJ1-5,NA,TRBV28,TGTGCCAGCCTCGGAGGGGGGCATAGCAATCAGCCCCAGCATTTT,CASLGGGHSNQPQHF
TRBD1,TRBJ1-4,NA,TRBV19,TGTGCCAGTAGTCTGGACAGGGTGGGAACTAATGAAAAACTGTTTTTT,CASSLDRVGTNEKLFF
TRBD1,TRBJ1-1,NA,TRBV15,TGTGCCACCAGGACGGGACAGGTGAACACTGAAGCTTTCTTT,CATRTGQVNTEAFF
TRBD1,TRBJ1-1,NA,TRBV10-1,TGCGCCAGGGACAGGGGAGGAATCACTGAAGCTTTCTTT,CARDRGGITEAFF
NA,TRBJ1-5,NA,TRBV19,TGTGCCAGTAGTATAGGACAGAACAATCAGCCCCAGCATTTT,CASSIGQNNQPQHF
NA,TRBJ1-5,NA,TRBV30,TGTGCCTGGAGTCGGGTGACGAGCAATCAGCCCCAGCATTTT,CAWSRVTSNQPQHF
NA,TRBJ1-1,NA,TRBV5-1,TGCGCCAGCAGCTTGGGGGAGGTAAACACTGAAGCTTTCTTT,CASSLGEVNTEAFF
TRBD1,TRBJ1-6,NA,TRBV7-2,TGTGCCAGCAGCTTAGTGGGACAGGGGCCCGGTTCACCCCTCCACTTT,CASSLVGQGPGSPLHF
TRBD2,TRBJ2-7,NA,TRBV7-3,TGTGCCAGCAGCCGCGGAACAGCGGGGGGTTACGAGCAGTACTTC,CASSRGTAGGYEQYF
TRBD1,TRBJ1-3,NA,TRBV9,TGTGCCAGCAGCGCCGGGGACAGCTCTGGAAACACCATATATTTT,CASSAGDSSGNTIYF
NA,TRBJ2-7,few,TRBV11-2,TGTGCCAGCAGCCCGATCGGTACAGCCTACGAGCAGTACTTC,CASSPIGTAYEQYF
TRBD2,TRBJ2-7,NA,TRBV6-5,TGTGCCAGCAGCCCCGGGACTAGCGGGGGGGCTGAGCAGTACTTC,CASSPGTSGGAEQYF
TRBD1,TRBJ2-4,NA,TRBV7-2,TGTGCCAGCAGCAAACCAGACAGGGGGCTAGCCAAAAACATTCAGTACTTC,CASSKPDRGLAKNIQYF
NA,TRBJ2-1,NA,TRBV4-3,TGCGCCAGCAGCCAAGGGCACCAAACTTACAATGAGCAGTTCTTC,CASSQGHQTYNEQFF
TRBD2,TRBJ2-5,NA,TRBV6-5,TGTGCCAGCGGGGTGGGGCTAGCGGGGGATGAGTACTTC,CASGVGLAGDEYF
TRBD1,TRBJ1-2,once,TRBV11-2,TGTGCCAGCAGCCACATCGCCCGGGACAGCCCATTCATCTATGGCTACACCTTC,CASSHIARDSPFIYGYTF
TRBD2,TRBJ2-1,NA,TRBV9,TGTGCCAGCAGCGCGGTTAGCGGGGGATCCTACAATGAGCAGTTCTTC,CASSAVSGGSYNEQFF
TRBD1,TRBJ1-3,NA,TRBV11-3,TGTGCCAGCAGCCCCAGACAGGGGTTCGGAAACACCATATATTTT,CASSPRQGFGNTIYF
TRBD1,TRBJ1-2,NA,TRBV5-6,TGTGCCAGCAGCTCGAGGCACCGACAGGGCATTTACTATGGCTACACCTTC,CASSSRHRQGIYYGYTF
TRBD2,TRBJ2-3,few,TRBV10-1,TGCGCCAGCACTAGCGGGGGCACAGATACGCAGTATTTT,CASTSGGTDTQYF
NA,TRBJ1-1,NA,TRBV13,TGTGCCAGCAGCTTAGCCCAGGGCCAACTTCTTAACACTGAAGCTTTCTTT,CASSLAQGQLLNTEAFF
NA,TRBJ2-5,NA,TRBV5-4,TGTGCCAGCAGCCGTGACGGCGGAGAGACCCAGTACTTC,CASSRDGGETQYF
NA,TRBJ2-7,NA,TRBV27,TGTGCCAGCAGTCCTGGACCTGGGGGGCCGCCTATCTACGAGCAGTACTTC,CASSPGPGGPPIYEQYF
TRBD2,TRBJ2-7,NA,TRBV9,TGTGCCAGCAGCCCGTTACAGCGGGGGCCCCCCTACGAGCAGTACTTC,CASSPLQRGPPYEQYF
TRBD1,TRBJ1-3,NA,TRBV4-3,TGCGCCAGCAGCCCTGGGACAGCCGGAAACACCATATATTTT,CASSPGTAGNTIYF
NA,TRBJ1-2,NA,TRBV7-3,TGTGCCAGCAGCTTAATGGGAGGGAGCTACACCTTC,CASSLMGGSYTF
NA,TRBJ1-3,NA,TRBV15,TGTGCCACCAGCAGAGGGGGTCGCAGGGGTGGAAACACCATATATTTT,CATSRGGRRGGNTIYF
NA,TRBJ2-7,NA,TRBV5-1,TGCGCCAGCAGCTTGGCCCCCCCCGCAGGGGTTTACGAGCAGTACTTC,CASSLAPPAGVYEQYF
TRBD1,TRBJ1-1,NA,TRBV6-5,TGTGCCAGCGGGGTATCCACAGGGGGCCCTGAAGCTTTCTTT,CASGVSTGGPEAFF
NA,TRBJ2-7,large,TRBV7-9,TGTGCCAGCAGCTTAGGGGACAACCTCTACGAGCAGTACTTC,CASSLGDNLYEQYF